Here is one TCR beta chain with its context. The antigen remains undetermined. PCR primers comprised 60 Vbeta and 13 Jbeta primers. Produced via immunoSEQ multiplex PCR; TCRdb's table is partial and in-frame only. This sample has around 25,000 clones; 60% to 80% occur once, and the top ten carry more than 4.5%. The entry originates in a study of cytomegalovirus exposure and HLA in healthy donors. The wider study: T cells numbering about 200 million yielded 90 million to 140 million unique TCR beta sequences in an earlier analysis.

Study-wide results and caveats: Associated with cytomegalovirus, according to the listing, were around 160 TCR beta chains.

This TCR came from a male donor in good health and CMV-seronegative. Sequencing used PBMCs.

CDR3 nucleotide sequence: TGTGCCAGCAGCCCCCCGGGAAACCAAGAGACCCAGTACTTC. Protein sequence: CASSPPGNQETQYF. V usage is TRBV7-9 and J usage is TRBJ2-5, with a tentative D call TRBD2 (5 bases). Deletions cut 5 bases from V and 0 bases from J, with 10 bases between. CDR1 and CDR2 from the germline V gene are SEHNR and FQNEAQ (reference sequence). The CDR3 loop spans 14 amino acids.